The 23 T cell receptor beta chains below all came from one sample that was sequenced in a study of control samples from healthy donors and cancer patients (dated by TCRdb to the early 2020s). The library was produced with the immunoSEQ multiplex PCR assay. The table comes from immuneACCESS by way of TCRdb, which keeps in-frame sequences with V and J called. Part of the clones is missing from these tables; in studies checked, under half for an unresolved V gene and the rest for unknown reasons. Recorded for this sample are tens of thousands of clones; roughly 94% of them occurred a single time. Under 30% of the sample lies in the top ten. Input material: blood. These receptors all stem from a man aged 60 to 75 in good health.

This clone has only a few counts. V usage is TRBV7-9 and J usage is TRBJ1-2; D uncertain. The germline V gene encodes CDR1 SEHNR and CDR2 FQNEAQ (reference sequence). This CDR3 has 13 residues. The V gene lost 6 bases and the J gene lost 9 bases, with 17 bases spanning the gap. For the CDR3, the DNA is TGTGCCAGCAGAACCAGTCGAGTATCTAGCTACACCTTC. Its protein product is CASRTSRVSSYTF.

This clone was seen just once. The gene calls are TRBV9 and TRBJ2-1, with D possibly called TRBD1 or TRBD2 (5 bases each). V shed 1 base and J shed 10 bases, with 15 bases lying between them. Per the germline V gene, CDR1 is SGDLS and CDR2 is YYNGEE. The CDR3 is made up of 14 amino acids. CDR3 loop: CASSVLLRDGEQFF. For the CDR3, the DNA is TGTGCCAGCAGCGTATTACTTAGGGACGGGGAGCAGTTCTTC.

This chain connects TRBV6-5 to TRBJ1-3; no clear D. Trimming shortened V by 5 bases and J by 4 bases, and 9 bases separated the two germline ends. This CDR3 contains 13 residues. Looked up from germline, CDR1 is MNHEY and CDR2 is SVGAGI. DNA of the CDR3: TGTGCCAGCAGTAATGGACGGGGAAACACCATATATTTT. It encodes CASSNGRGNTIYF.

The CDR3 bases are TGTGCCAGCAGGCTTGGGGGAAATACCGGGGAGCTGTTTTTT. Its protein product is CASRLGGNTGELFF. The rearrangement links TRBV3-1 (or the pseudogene TRBV3-2) to TRBJ2-2; perhaps D is TRBD1 or TRBD2 (5 bases each). CDR3 length: 14 amino acids. The germline V gene has CDR1 LGHDT and CDR2 YNNKEL (reference sequence). The V end lost 6 bases, the J end lost 5 bases, and 13 bases lay between the germline ends.

The V gene is TRBV6-5, the J gene TRBJ1-6; 7 bases agree with TRBD1. Per germline, CDR1 MNHEY and CDR2 SVGAGI. The CDR3 loop spans 15 amino acids. With 2 bases clipped from V and 7 bases from J, the junction kept 5 bases outside the gene matches. DNA of the CDR3: TGTGCCAGCAGTTACAGGGACAGAAAAAATTCACCCCTCCACTTT. It translates to CASSYRDRKNSPLHF.

The CDR3 DNA sequence: TGTGCCAGCAGTTTGAGGTCAGGGGGAGTCTATGGCTACACCTTC. Translation gives CASSLRSGGVYGYTF. The rearrangement links TRBV28 to TRBJ1-2; 7 nucleotides agree with TRBD1. The CDR3 length is 15 residues. Germline assignment: CDR1 MDHEN and CDR2 SYDVKM. With 3 bases clipped from V and 4 bases from J, the junction kept 8 bases outside the gene matches.

The chain recombines TRBV11-3 with TRBJ1-1; possibly TRBD1 for D (6 bases). CDR3 length: 14 amino acids. Germline loops: CDR1 SGHNT, CDR2 YENEEA. Trimming left V 3 bases short and J 2 bases short, with 10 bases between. For the CDR3, the DNA is TGTGCCAGCAGCTTTGGCAGGGGAAACACTGAAGCTTTCTTT. Protein sequence: CASSFGRGNTEAFF.

The chain carries TRBV5-1 and TRBJ2-5, with D possibly being TRBD1 (6 bases). Germline assignment: CDR1 SGHRS and CDR2 YFSETQ. This CDR3 is 16 amino acids long. The ends were cut back, 2 bases at V and 1 base at J, with 15 bases in the middle. The CDR3 is CASSFNTGFSQETQYF. Here the CDR3 DNA reads TGCGCCAGCAGCTTTAACACAGGGTTTTCCCAAGAGACCCAGTACTTC.

The V call is TRBV27, the J call TRBJ2-3; no firm D call. Trimming took 6 bases from V and 4 from J, leaving 23 bases between them. The germline gives CDR1 MNHEY, CDR2 SMNVEV (reference sequence). This CDR3 contains 17 residues. The CDR3 sequence is CASRPTISVGYADTQYF. CDR3 DNA sequence: TGTGCCAGCAGACCCACCATCTCAGTGGGCTATGCAGATACGCAGTATTTT.

The chain combines TRBV20-1 with TRBJ2-7; possible D gene TRBD1, 5 bases. Trimming left V 3 bases short and J 2 bases short, with 14 bases between. The germline V gene encodes CDR1 DFQATT and CDR2 SNEGSKA (reference sequence). The CDR3 totals 14 residues. The CDR3 DNA follows: TGCAGTGCTAGTGCCCCGGTACAGGCCTACGAGCAGTACTTC. This codes for CSASAPVQAYEQYF.

J is TRBJ2-7 and V is TRBV11-2; TRBD2 matches 13 bases. The germline gives CDR1 SGHAT, CDR2 FQNNGV. Unmatched junction bases numbered 11, after V lost 7 bases and J lost 2 bases. CDR3 size: 17 residues. This CDR3 is CASTPRLAGGGTYEQYF. CDR3 coding DNA: TGTGCCAGCACCCCGAGACTAGCGGGAGGAGGGACCTACGAGCAGTACTTC. The entire variable domain, with the rest obtained from reference TRBV11-2 and TRBJ2-7, is as follows: EAGVAQSPRYKIIEKRQSVAFWCNPISGHATLYWYQQILGQGPKLLIQFQNNGVVDDSQLPKDRFSAERLKGVDSTLKIQPAKLEDSAVYLCASTPRLAGGGTYEQYFGPGTRLTVT.

This chain joins TRBV30 and TRBJ2-1; 10 bases line up with TRBD2. Trimming removed 7 bases from V and 7 bases from J; junction bases left unmatched: 7. The CDR3 covers 13 residues. The germline V gene encodes CDR1 GTSNPN and CDR2 SVGIG (reference sequence). CDR3 DNA: TGTGCCTCCCTAGCGGGAGCCCTAAATGAGCAGTTCTTC. This codes for CASLAGALNEQFF.

This rearrangement joins TRBV27 to TRBJ2-7; the match to TRBD2 covers 9 bases. Unmatched junction bases numbered 4, after V lost 2 bases and J lost 2 bases. Germline CDR1 MNHEY, CDR2 SMNVEV (reference sequence). The CDR3 is 15 amino acids. The CDR3 sequence: CASSLASSGTYEQYF. Written as DNA, the CDR3 is TGTGCCAGCAGTTTAGCTTCTAGCGGGACCTACGAGCAGTACTTC.

V is TRBV18 and J is TRBJ2-3; 10 bases align to TRBD1. Trimming at V came to 2 bases and at J to 6 bases, leaving 5 bases not matched to a gene. This CDR3 spans 15 amino acids. Germline V gene sequence: CDR1 KGHSH, CDR2 LQKENI. The DNA for the CDR3 is TGTGCCAGCTCACCAGGGACAGGGGTTTTGGATACGCAGTATTTT. Amino acid sequence: CASSPGTGVLDTQYF.

V gene TRBV7-9 combines with J gene TRBJ2-7, with 8 bases that match TRBD2. The CDR3 contains 15 residues. V lost 4 bases, J lost 2 bases, and 7 bases stayed unmatched. CDR1 and CDR2 (germline): SEHNR, FQNEAQ (reference sequence). The CDR3, as DNA: TGTGCCAGCAGCTCTTCCTTAGCGGGACCCTACGAGCAGTACTTC. This encodes CASSSSLAGPYEQYF.

This chain joins TRBV7-9 and TRBJ1-2; D is perhaps TRBD1 (5 bases). Germline assignment: CDR1 SEHNR and CDR2 FQNEAQ (reference sequence). The CDR3 runs to 14 residues. The V and J ends lost 5 bases and 7 bases respectively, with 17 bases between them. The CDR3 sequence is CASSTLPGLSGYTF. CDR3 DNA: TGTGCCAGCAGCACCCTTCCGGGACTCAGTGGCTACACCTTC.

Only one count was recorded for this clone. The gene calls are TRBV7-8 and TRBJ1-4; unclear D gene. CDR1 and CDR2 (germline): SGHVS, FQNEAQ. V was cut by 4 bases and J by 4 bases, with 13 bases left in between. This CDR3 region has 15 residues. CDR3 region: CASSSRNTHNEKLFF. The CDR3 nucleotides are TGTGCCAGCAGCTCCCGAAACACTCATAATGAAAAACTGTTTTTT.

The chain uses TRBV10-3 and TRBJ1-1; perhaps TRBD1 as D (5 bases). This CDR3 has 15 amino acids. CDR1 and CDR2 (germline): ENHRY, SYGVKD. The V and J ends lost 3 bases and 5 bases respectively, with 16 bases between them. CDR3 amino acids: CAISDGTHAGTEAFF. Here the CDR3 DNA reads TGTGCCATCAGTGATGGGACTCACGCGGGGACTGAAGCTTTCTTT.

This clone was seen more than once but under ten times. This chain links TRBV30 with TRBJ1-1; no definite D call. This CDR3 is 13 amino acids long. V was shortened by 4 bases and J by 5 bases, with 14 bases between the two germline ends. Germline CDR1 GTSNPN, CDR2 SVGIG (reference sequence). CDR3 nucleotides: TGTGCCTGGAACACACCTGTGAGGACTGAAGCTTTCTTT. Its translation: CAWNTPVRTEAFF. Filled out from reference TRBV30 and TRBJ1-1, the complete variable domain reads SQTIHQWPATLVQPVGSPLSLECTVEGTSNPNLYWYRQAAGRGLQLLFYSVGIGQISSEVPQNLSASRPQDRQFILSSKKLLLSDSGFYLCAWNTPVRTEAFFGQGTRLTVV.

The V and J genes are TRBV19 and TRBJ2-7; TRBD2 matches 7 bases. V was pared by 6 bases and J by 0 bases, with 5 bases of the junction left unmatched. The CDR3 loop spans 14 amino acids. Per the germline V gene, CDR1 is LNHDA and CDR2 is SQIVND (reference sequence). CDR3 sequence reads: CASRVGGSSYEQYF. The CDR3 bases are TGTGCCAGTAGGGTGGGCGGGAGCTCCTACGAGCAGTACTTC.

V usage is TRBV4-1 and J usage is TRBJ1-1; the D is unclear. This CDR3 is 15 amino acids long. Germline V gives CDR1 MGHRA, CDR2 YSYEKL. The V gene lost 3 bases and the J gene lost 1 base, with 12 bases spanning the gap. The CDR3 DNA is TGCGCCAGCAGCCACCCTAACGCAGAGAACACTGAAGCTTTCTTT. This gives the protein CASSHPNAENTEAFF.

V and J are TRBV28 and TRBJ2-7, with D possibly being TRBD2 (5 bases). Trimming took 2 bases from V and 1 from J, leaving 12 bases between them. The CDR3 is made up of 15 amino acids. Germline V gene lookup returns CDR1 MDHEN and CDR2 SYDVKM. CDR3: CASSLGGKESYEQYF. The CDR3 DNA follows: TGTGCCAGCAGTTTAGGAGGAAAGGAATCCTACGAGCAGTACTTC.

This chain uses TRBV7-8 with TRBJ1-5; D ambiguous. Looked up from germline, CDR1 is SGHVS and CDR2 is FQNEAQ. The CDR3 totals 15 residues. The germline V and J ends were trimmed by 4 bases and 0 bases, with 10 bases remaining between them. The CDR3 DNA sequence: TGTGCCAGCAGCTCCCTCTGGCATAGCAATCAGCCCCAGCATTTT. It yields the protein CASSSLWHSNQPQHF.